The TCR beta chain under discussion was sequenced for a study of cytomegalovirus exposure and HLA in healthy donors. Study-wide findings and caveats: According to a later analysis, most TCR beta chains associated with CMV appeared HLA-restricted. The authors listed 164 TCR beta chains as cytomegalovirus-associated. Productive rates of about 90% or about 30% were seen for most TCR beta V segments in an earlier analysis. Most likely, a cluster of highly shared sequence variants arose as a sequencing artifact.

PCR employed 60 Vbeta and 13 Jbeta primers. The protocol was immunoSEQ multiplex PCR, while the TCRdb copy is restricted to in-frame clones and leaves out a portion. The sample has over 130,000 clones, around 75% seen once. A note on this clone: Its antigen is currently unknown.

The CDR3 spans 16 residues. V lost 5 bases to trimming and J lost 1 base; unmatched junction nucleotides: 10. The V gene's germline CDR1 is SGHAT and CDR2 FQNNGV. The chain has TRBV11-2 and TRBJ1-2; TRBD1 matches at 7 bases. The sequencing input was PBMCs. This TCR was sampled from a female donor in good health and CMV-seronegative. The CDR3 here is CASSATGAPLNYGYTF. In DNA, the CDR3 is TGTGCCAGCAGCGCAACAGGGGCCCCCCTTAACTATGGCTACACCTTC.